These 22 T cell receptor beta chains were all obtained from the same sample, sequenced in a study of Graves' ophthalmopathy and Graves' hyperthyroidism. Investigators amplified TCR beta CDR3 regions from RNA transcripts. HTBI-primed first-round RT-PCR preceded second-round multiplex PCR. Using its own MiXCR run on the multiplex PCR reads, TCRdb lists one record per CDR3 protein. Among hundreds of thousands of distinct CDR3 sequences listed, under 25% were seen once. Sequenced material: peripheral blood. These receptors came from a woman under 30 with stable Graves' hyperthyroidism.

This clonotype was counted at least ten times. J is TRBJ2-5 and V is TRBV30; 9 bases are a match to TRBD1. Germline CDR1 reads GTSNPN; CDR2 reads SVGIG (reference sequence). With V trimmed by 3 bases and J by 5 bases, 10 bases remained unmatched. The CDR3 sequence is 15 residues long. The CDR3 nucleotides read TGTGCCTGGAGGACCCACAGGGGGCTAGGGGAGACCCAGTACTTC. Protein: CAWRTHRGLGETQYF.

This clonotype was counted once. The chain joins TRBV6-1 to TRBJ1-6; D is perhaps TRBD1 (6 bases). V shed 3 bases and J shed 7 bases, with 22 bases lying between them. Germline V lookup: CDR1 MNHNS, CDR2 SASEGT. CDR3 length: 18 amino acids. DNA of the CDR3: TGTGCCAGCAGTGACGCCGTGGGGGGGCAAAGGCCCAATTCACCCCTCCACTTT. As protein: CASSDAVGGQRPNSPLHF.

This clonotype has a count of ten or more. Because the CDR3 is missing its conserved closing phenylalanine or tryptophan, this is likely a read error. CDR3 nucleotides: TGCAGCGTTGAAGATCTATTCAGTAAAAATGAAGCTTTCATT. As protein: CSVEDLFSKNEAFI. The chain combines TRBV29-1 with TRBJ1-1; D uncertain. V lost 0 bases, J lost 7 bases, and 15 bases lay in between. The length of the CDR3 is 14 residues. Germline loops: CDR1 SQVTM, CDR2 ANQGSEA.

The chain has TRBV24-1 and TRBJ1-2; 7 bases are a match to TRBD1. The CDR3 has 14 amino acids. Per the germline V gene, CDR1 is KGHDR and CDR2 is SFDVKD. The junction had 4 bases not matched to a gene; V was cut back by 7 bases and J by 0 bases. The CDR3 region is CATRPGQTNYGYTF. The DNA for the CDR3 is TGTGCCACCAGGCCGGGACAGACTAACTATGGCTACACCTTC.

This clonotype showed up many times. The rearrangement uses TRBV28 and TRBJ2-5; a possible D gene is TRBD2 (7 bases). The germline gives CDR1 MDHEN, CDR2 SYDVKM. V was pared by 2 bases and J by 4 bases, with 11 bases between. The CDR3 contains 14 residues. CDR3 loop: CASSLRGAVETQYF. CDR3 DNA sequence: TGTGCCAGCAGTTTACGGGGGGCGGTAGAGACCCAGTACTTC.

This clonotype came up many times. The genes are TRBV11-2 and TRBJ2-7; 7 bases line up with TRBD1. CDR1 is SGHAT, CDR2 FQNNGV, per germline. V was clipped by 3 bases and J by 5 bases; unmatched bases: 16. The CDR3 loop spans 17 amino acids. In nucleotides, the CDR3 is TGTGCCAGCAGCTTGACCGGGACAGCGGCGCCAGTCCACGAGCAGTACTTC. Protein sequence: CASSLTGTAAPVHEQYF.

This rearrangement joins TRBV6-5 to TRBJ1-1, with D tentatively TRBD1 (5 bases). Deletions cut 0 bases from V and 8 bases from J, with 13 bases between. Per germline, CDR1 MNHEY and CDR2 SVGAGI. This CDR3 spans 14 amino acids. The CDR3 coding sequence is TGTGCCAGCAGTTACTCCGACCGGGGGAGGGAAGCTTTCTTT. This codes for CASSYSDRGREAFF.

This clonotype was counted ten times or more. This chain links TRBV15 with TRBJ2-5; no firm D call. This CDR3 spans 13 amino acids. Germline V gene lookup returns CDR1 LNHNV and CDR2 YYDKDF (reference sequence). V was shortened by 5 bases and J by 5 bases, with 12 bases between the two germline ends. The chain's CDR3 is CATSGRSLETQYF. The CDR3 DNA follows: TGTGCCACCAGCGGTCGGAGCTTGGAGACCCAGTACTTC.

The table lists this clonotype with many counts. Sequence at one end of the junction differs from germline and may be a read error. V and J are TRBV11-1 and TRBJ1-3; 9 nucleotides line up with TRBD1. Germline V gives CDR1 SGHAT, CDR2 FQDESV (reference sequence). CDR3 size: 12 residues. The CDR3 sequence is CASSEDRDRVLF. The DNA of the CDR3 is TGTGCCAGCAGCGAGGACCGGGACAGGGTCCTTTTT. The full variable domain, completed using reference TRBV11-1 and TRBJ1-3, is EAEVAQSPRYKITEKSQAVAFWCDPISGHATLYWYRQILGQGPELLVQFQDESVVDDSQLPKDRFSAERLKGVDSTLKIQPAELGDSAMYLCASSEDRDRVLFGEGSWLTVV.

The chain links TRBV6-1 to TRBJ2-7, with 7 nucleotides matching TRBD1. The CDR3 is made up of 15 amino acids. From germline, CDR1 is MNHNS and CDR2 SASEGT. V was pared by 5 bases and J by 3 bases, with 10 bases of the junction left unmatched. The CDR3 loop is CASSRQGSSYYEQYF. The CDR3 DNA is TGTGCCAGCAGTCGACAGGGCTCAAGCTACTACGAGCAGTACTTC.

This clonotype has only one observation. The chain is built from TRBV9 and TRBJ2-2; 12 bases match TRBD2. V was clipped by 0 bases and J by 0 bases; unmatched bases: 3. Germline lookup yields CDR1 SGDLS and CDR2 YYNGEE. The CDR3 is 18 amino acids. DNA for the CDR3: TGTGCCAGCAGCGTAGCAACTAGCGGGGGGACGAACACCGGGGAGCTGTTTTTT. The encoded protein is CASSVATSGGTNTGELFF.

With regard to this clonotype: A much larger clone is a single base away; this may be a read error. The chain couples TRBV5-1 to TRBJ2-7; 9 bases are a match to TRBD1. After removal of 4 bases from V and 1 base from J, the junction contained 6 bases not matched to a gene. This CDR3 has 15 residues. Germline V lookup: CDR1 SGHRS, CDR2 YFSETQ. The CDR3 DNA reads TGCGCCAGCAGCGTTACAGGGGGCAGATCCTACGAGCAGTACTTC. Protein product: CASSVTGGRSYEQYF. The full variable domain, in which reference TRBV5-1 and TRBJ2-7 provide the parts outside the CDR3, is KAGVTQTPRYLIKTRGQQVTLSCSPISGHRSVSWYQQTPGQGLQFLFEYFSETQRNKGNFPGRFSGRQFSNSRSEMNVSTLELGDSALYLCASSVTGGRSYEQYFGPGTRLTVT.

Comments on this clonotype: A read error may explain this, as a much larger clone is one base away. Without the conserved terminal phenylalanine or tryptophan, this CDR3 likely stems from a read error. The chain is built from TRBV4-3 and TRBJ1-5; TRBD1 is a possible D gene (5 bases). CDR1 and CDR2 (germline): LGHNA, YSLEER. Trimming shortened V by 1 base and J by 0 bases, and 7 bases separated the two germline ends. CDR3 length: 15 amino acids. In nucleotides, the CDR3 is TGCGCCAGCAGCCAAGTCAGGGATAGCAATCAGCCCCAGCATTTG. Its translation is CASSQVRDSNQPQHL.

This clonotype has at least ten counts. The DNA of the CDR3 is TGCGCCAGCAGCCGGTGGACAGGAGAGACCCAGTACTTC. Translating gives CASSRWTGETQYF. V usage is TRBV4-3 and J usage is TRBJ2-5, with 7 bases identical to TRBD1. The CDR3 is made up of 13 amino acids. Trimming took 4 bases from V and 4 from J; bases not matched to a gene: 3. Per the germline V gene, CDR1 is LGHNA and CDR2 is YSLEER.

The table lists this clonotype with many counts. One end of the junction fails to match germline, which may point to a read error. This sequence joins TRBV5-1 and TRBJ1-1; D not resolved. Germline lookup yields CDR1 SGHRS and CDR2 YFSETQ. The CDR3 runs 13 residues. The CDR3 sequence: CASSLMGNTEAFF. The DNA of the CDR3 is TGTGCCAGCAGCTTAATGGGGAACACTGAAGCTTTCTTT. The whole variable domain, filled in from reference TRBV5-1 and TRBJ1-1, reads KAGVTQTPRYLIKTRGQQVTLSCSPISGHRSVSWYQQTPGQGLQFLFEYFSETQRNKGNFPGRFSGRQFSNSRSEMNVSTLELGDSALYLCASSLMGNTEAFFGQGTRLTVV.

This clonotype showed up many times. This chain joins TRBV5-1 and TRBJ2-4; 9 positions agree with TRBD1. This CDR3 contains 16 residues. The trim removed 4 bases at V and 7 bases at J, leaving 12 bases unmatched. Germline loops: CDR1 SGHRS, CDR2 YFSETQ. DNA of the CDR3: TGCGCCAGCAGCCCGACAGGGGGGGCCCAAAGTAACATTCAGTACTTC. Its protein is CASSPTGGAQSNIQYF. Filled out from reference TRBV5-1 and TRBJ2-4, the complete variable domain reads KAGVTQTPRYLIKTRGQQVTLSCSPISGHRSVSWYQQTPGQGLQFLFEYFSETQRNKGNFPGRFSGRQFSNSRSEMNVSTLELGDSALYLCASSPTGGAQSNIQYFGAGTRLSVL.

Notes on this clonotype: A much larger clonotype is one base distant, so this may be a read error. The V and J genes are TRBV6-1 and TRBJ1-1, with D hard to call. The CDR3 runs 11 residues. Germline-derived CDR1 and CDR2 are MNHNS and SASEGT. The V gene lost 6 bases and the J gene lost 3 bases, with 5 bases spanning the gap. CDR3 DNA sequence: TGTGCCAGCAGCCCTTACACTGAAGCTTTCTTT. This translates into CASSPYTEAFF.

Many counts were recorded for this clonotype. The chain couples TRBV6-5 to TRBJ1-3, with D unresolved. CDR3 length: 16 residues. CDR1 is MNHEY and CDR2 is SVGAGI in the germline V gene. V was trimmed by 3 bases and J by 2 bases, leaving 14 bases between them. The CDR3 nucleotides read TGTGCCAGCAGTTATAACGGACCAGGAACTGGAAACACCATATATTTT. Translation: CASSYNGPGTGNTIYF.

This clonotype was found a few times. This chain joins TRBV3-1 and TRBJ2-7; 7 bases map to TRBD1. Germline CDR1 is LGHDT and CDR2 is YNNKEL (reference sequence). CDR3 size: 14 residues. V was pared by 1 base and J by 4 bases, with 4 bases of the junction left unmatched. The CDR3 DNA is TGTGCCAGCAGCCAAGGGGCCAGGGGGTACGAGCAGTACTTC. This translates into CASSQGARGYEQYF.

This clonotype has a count of ten or more. The chain combines TRBV27 with TRBJ1-2; 8 bases agree with TRBD1. From germline, CDR1 is MNHEY and CDR2 SMNVEV (reference sequence). J gave up 2 bases and V 6 bases, and 17 bases lay outside the gene matches. The CDR3 totals 18 residues. CDR3: CASSRGTGQDQKNYGYTF. As DNA, the CDR3 is TGTGCCAGCAGCCGGGGGACAGGACAAGACCAGAAGAACTATGGCTACACCTTC.

In the case of this clonotype: Mismatch with germline at one junction end may stem from a read error. The chain employs TRBV2 and TRBJ1-5, with 11 bases identical to TRBD1. Germline CDR1 reads SNHLY; CDR2 reads FYNNEI. The CDR3 extends over 15 amino acids. CDR3 in DNA: TGTGCCACGACCGAATGGACAGGGGGCAACCAGCCCCGGCATTTT. Encoded protein: CATTEWTGGNQPRHF.

This clonotype was detected ten times or more. In DNA, the CDR3 is TGTGCCAGCAGTTTATCATCGGGACTAGCGGGAGGGCTTTACGAGCAGTACTTC. It codes for CASSLSSGLAGGLYEQYF. The chain has TRBV27 and TRBJ2-7; 16 bases fit TRBD2. The V segment lost 0 bases and the J segment 4 bases; nucleotides outside the gene matches: 6. The length of the CDR3 is 18 residues. Germline V gene lookup returns CDR1 MNHEY and CDR2 SMNVEV (reference sequence).